This entry features one TCR beta chain sequence. The record originates from a study of monozygotic twins with inflammatory bowel disease. CDR3 length: 14 amino acids. Germline assignment: CDR1 SQVTM and CDR2 ANQGSEA. After re-calling the 5' RACE reads, TCRdb lists one entry per CDR3 protein, DNA absent. This table holds approximately 330,000 distinct CDR3 sequences. This TCR was recovered from a human donor with ulcerative colitis or Crohn's disease, or a healthy co-twin of an affected twin (not recorded which). This rearrangement joins TRBV29-1 to TRBJ2-3; TCRdb lists TRBD1, though no DNA is available to test this call. Sequencing input: blood. The CDR3: CSVGGIGSTDTQYF.